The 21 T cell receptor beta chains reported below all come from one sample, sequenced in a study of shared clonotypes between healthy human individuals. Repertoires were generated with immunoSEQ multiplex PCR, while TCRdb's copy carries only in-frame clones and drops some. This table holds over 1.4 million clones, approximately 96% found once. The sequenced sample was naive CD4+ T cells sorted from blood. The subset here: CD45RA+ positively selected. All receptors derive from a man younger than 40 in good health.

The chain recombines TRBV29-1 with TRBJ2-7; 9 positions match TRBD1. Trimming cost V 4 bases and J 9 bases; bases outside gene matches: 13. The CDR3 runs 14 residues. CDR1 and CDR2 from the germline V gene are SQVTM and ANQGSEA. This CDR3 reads CSVGRGDREGPQYF. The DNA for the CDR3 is TGCAGCGTTGGAAGGGGGGACAGGGAAGGACCGCAGTACTTC.

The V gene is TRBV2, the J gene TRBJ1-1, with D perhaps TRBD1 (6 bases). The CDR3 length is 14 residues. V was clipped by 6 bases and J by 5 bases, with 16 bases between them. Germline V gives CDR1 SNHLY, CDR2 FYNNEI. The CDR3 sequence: CASRIQGKGTEAFF. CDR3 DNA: TGTGCCAGCAGGATACAGGGTAAGGGGACTGAAGCTTTCTTT.

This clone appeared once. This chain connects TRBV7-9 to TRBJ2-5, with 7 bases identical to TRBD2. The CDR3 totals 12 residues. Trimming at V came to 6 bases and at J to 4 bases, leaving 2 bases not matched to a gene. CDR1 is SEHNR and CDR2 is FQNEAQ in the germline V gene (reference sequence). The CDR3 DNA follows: TGTGCCAGCAGGCGGGAGCGAGAGACCCAGTACTTC. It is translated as CASRRERETQYF.

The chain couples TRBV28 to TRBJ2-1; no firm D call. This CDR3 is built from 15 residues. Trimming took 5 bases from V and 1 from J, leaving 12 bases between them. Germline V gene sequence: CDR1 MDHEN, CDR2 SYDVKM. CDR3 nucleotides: TGTGCCAGCAGTCCGCTACCGGTTTCCTACAATGAGCAGTTCTTC. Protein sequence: CASSPLPVSYNEQFF. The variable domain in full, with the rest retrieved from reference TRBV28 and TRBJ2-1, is DVKVTQSSRYLVKRTGEKVFLECVQDMDHENMFWYRQDPGLGLRLIYFSYDVKMKEKGDIPEGYSVSREKKERFSLILESASTNQTSMYLCASSPLPVSYNEQFFGPGTRLTVL.

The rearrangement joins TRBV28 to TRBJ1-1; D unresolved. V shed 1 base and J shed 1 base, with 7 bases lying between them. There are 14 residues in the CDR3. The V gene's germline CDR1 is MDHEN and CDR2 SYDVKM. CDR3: CASSLLVKNTEAFF. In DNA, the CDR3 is TGTGCCAGCAGTTTATTGGTGAAGAACACTGAAGCTTTCTTT.

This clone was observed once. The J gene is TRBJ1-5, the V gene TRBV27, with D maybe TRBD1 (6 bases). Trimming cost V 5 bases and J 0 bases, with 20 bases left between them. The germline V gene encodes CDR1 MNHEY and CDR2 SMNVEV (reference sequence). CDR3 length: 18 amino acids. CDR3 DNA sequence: TGTGCCAGCAGTCCCGGGACACGACCGTATTATAGCAATCAGCCCCAGCATTTT. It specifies CASSPGTRPYYSNQPQHF.

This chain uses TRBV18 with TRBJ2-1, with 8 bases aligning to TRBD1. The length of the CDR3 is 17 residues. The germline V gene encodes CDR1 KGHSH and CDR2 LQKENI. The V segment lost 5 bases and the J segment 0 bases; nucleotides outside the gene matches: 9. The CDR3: CASSTTGAIISYNEQFF. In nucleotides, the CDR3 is TGTGCCAGCTCAACGACAGGGGCGATAATCTCCTACAATGAGCAGTTCTTC.

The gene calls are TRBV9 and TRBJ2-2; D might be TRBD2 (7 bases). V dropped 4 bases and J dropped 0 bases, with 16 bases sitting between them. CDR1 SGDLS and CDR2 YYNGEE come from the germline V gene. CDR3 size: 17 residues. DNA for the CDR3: TGTGCCAGCAGCTCCCTGGGGGGGGCGGCGAACACCGGGGAGCTGTTTTTT. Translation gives CASSSLGGAANTGELFF.

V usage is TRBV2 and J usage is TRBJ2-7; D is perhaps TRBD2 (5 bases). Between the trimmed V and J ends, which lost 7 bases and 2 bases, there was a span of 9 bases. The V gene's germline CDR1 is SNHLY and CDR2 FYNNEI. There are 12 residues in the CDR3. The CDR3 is CASNGRTYEQYF. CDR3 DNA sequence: TGTGCCAGCAATGGGAGAACCTACGAGCAGTACTTC.

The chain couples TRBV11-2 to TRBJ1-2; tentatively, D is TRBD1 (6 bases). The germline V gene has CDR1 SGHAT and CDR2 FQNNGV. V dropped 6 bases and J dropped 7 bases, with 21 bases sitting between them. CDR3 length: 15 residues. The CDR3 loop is CASSRVQGGPSGYTF. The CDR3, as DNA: TGTGCCAGCAGTCGAGTACAGGGAGGGCCCTCTGGCTACACCTTC.

CDR3 sequence: CASSVGGRAVETQYF. The CDR3 nucleotides read TGTGCCAGCAGCGTAGGGGGGAGGGCCGTCGAGACCCAGTACTTC. The chain combines TRBV9 with TRBJ2-5; 7 bases are a match to TRBD2. Germline V gene sequence: CDR1 SGDLS, CDR2 YYNGEE. The CDR3 totals 15 residues. V shed 0 bases, J shed 5 bases, and the junction held 7 bases outside the gene matches.

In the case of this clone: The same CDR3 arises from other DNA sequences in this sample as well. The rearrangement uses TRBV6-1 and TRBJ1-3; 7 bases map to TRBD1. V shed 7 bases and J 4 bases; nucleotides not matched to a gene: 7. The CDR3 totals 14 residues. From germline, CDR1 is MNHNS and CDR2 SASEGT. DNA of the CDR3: TGTGCCAGCACTCGGACAGGTCCCGGAAACACCATATATTTT. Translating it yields CASTRTGPGNTIYF.

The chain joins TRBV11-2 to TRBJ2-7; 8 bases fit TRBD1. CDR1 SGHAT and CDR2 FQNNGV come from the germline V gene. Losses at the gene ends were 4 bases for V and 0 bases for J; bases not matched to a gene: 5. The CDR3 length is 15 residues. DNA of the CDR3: TGTGCCAGCAGCTCCGGGACAGGAGTCTCCTACGAGCAGTACTTC. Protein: CASSSGTGVSYEQYF.

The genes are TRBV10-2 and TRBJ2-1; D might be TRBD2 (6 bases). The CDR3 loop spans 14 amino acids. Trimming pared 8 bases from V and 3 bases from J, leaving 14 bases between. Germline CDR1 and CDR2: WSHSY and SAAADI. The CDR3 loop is CASSPSGLYNEQFF. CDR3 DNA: TGCGCCAGCTCTCCGAGCGGGCTCTACAATGAGCAGTTCTTC.

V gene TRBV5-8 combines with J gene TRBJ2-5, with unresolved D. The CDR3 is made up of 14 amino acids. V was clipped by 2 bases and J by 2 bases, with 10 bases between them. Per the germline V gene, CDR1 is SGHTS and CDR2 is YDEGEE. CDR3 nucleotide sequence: TGTGCCAGCAGCTTCAGCGTTCCTCAAGAGACCCAGTACTTC. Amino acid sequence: CASSFSVPQETQYF. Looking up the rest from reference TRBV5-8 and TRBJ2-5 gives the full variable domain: EAGVTQSPTHLIKTRGQQATLRCSPISGHTSVYWYQQALGLGLQFLLWYDEGEERNRGNFPPRFSGRQFPNYSSELNVNALELEDSALYLCASSFSVPQETQYFGPGTRLLVL.

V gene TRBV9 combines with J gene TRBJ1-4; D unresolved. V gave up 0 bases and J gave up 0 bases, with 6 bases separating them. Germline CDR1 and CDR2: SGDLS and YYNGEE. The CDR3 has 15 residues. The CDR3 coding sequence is TGTGCCAGCAGCGTAGTAGGAGCAACTAATGAAAAACTGTTTTTT. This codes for CASSVVGATNEKLFF.

The CDR3 DNA reads as TGTGCCAGCAGCTTTGGAGTGGGACAAGAGACCCAGTACTTC. It codes for CASSFGVGQETQYF. V usage is TRBV5-4 and J usage is TRBJ2-5; D is ambiguous. Germline V CDR1 and CDR2: SGHNT, YYREEE (reference sequence). The length of the CDR3 is 14 residues. Trimming took 2 bases from V and 2 from J, leaving 10 bases between them.

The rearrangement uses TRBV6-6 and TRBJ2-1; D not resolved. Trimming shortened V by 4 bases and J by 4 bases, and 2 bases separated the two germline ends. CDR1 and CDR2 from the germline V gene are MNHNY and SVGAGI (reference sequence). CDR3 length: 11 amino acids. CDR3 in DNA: TGTGCCAGCAGTTTATACAATGAGCAGTTCTTC. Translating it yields CASSLYNEQFF.

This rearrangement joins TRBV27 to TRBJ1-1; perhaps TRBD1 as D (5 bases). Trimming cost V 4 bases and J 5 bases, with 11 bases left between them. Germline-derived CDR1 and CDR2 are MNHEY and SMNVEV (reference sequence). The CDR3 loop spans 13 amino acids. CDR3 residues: CASSSRANTEAFF. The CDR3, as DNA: TGTGCCAGCAGTTCCAGGGCGAATACTGAAGCTTTCTTT.

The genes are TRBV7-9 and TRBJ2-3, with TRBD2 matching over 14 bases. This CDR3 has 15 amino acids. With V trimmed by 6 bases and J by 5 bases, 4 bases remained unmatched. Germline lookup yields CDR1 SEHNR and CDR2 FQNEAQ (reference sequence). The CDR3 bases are TGTGCCAGCAGATGGACTAGCGGGAGGAGAGATACGCAGTATTTT. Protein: CASRWTSGRRDTQYF.

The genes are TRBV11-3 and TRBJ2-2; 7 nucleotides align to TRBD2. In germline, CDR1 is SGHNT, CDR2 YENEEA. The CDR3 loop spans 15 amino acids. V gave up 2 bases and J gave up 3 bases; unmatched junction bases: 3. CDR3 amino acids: CASSLRGSDTGELFF. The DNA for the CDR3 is TGTGCCAGCAGCTTACGCGGGAGTGACACCGGGGAGCTGTTTTTT.